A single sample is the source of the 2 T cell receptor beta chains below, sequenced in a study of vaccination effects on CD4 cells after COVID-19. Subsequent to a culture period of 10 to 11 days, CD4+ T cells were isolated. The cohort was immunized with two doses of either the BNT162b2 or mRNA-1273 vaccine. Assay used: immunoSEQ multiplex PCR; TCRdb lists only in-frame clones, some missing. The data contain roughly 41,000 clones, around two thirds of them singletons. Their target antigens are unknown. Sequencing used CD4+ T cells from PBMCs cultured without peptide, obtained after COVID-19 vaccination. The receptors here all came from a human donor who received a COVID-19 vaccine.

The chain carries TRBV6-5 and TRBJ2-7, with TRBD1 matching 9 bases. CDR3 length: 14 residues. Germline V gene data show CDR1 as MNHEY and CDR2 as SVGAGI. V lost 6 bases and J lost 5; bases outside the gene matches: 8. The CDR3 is CASSRTGEENEQYF. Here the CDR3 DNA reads TGTGCCAGCAGCCGGACAGGGGAGGAAAACGAGCAGTACTTC.

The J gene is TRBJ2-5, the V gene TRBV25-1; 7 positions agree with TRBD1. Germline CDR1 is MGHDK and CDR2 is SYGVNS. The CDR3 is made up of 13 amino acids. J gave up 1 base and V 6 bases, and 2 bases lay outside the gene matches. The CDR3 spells CASRGQSQETQYF. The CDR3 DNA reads TGTGCCAGCAGGGGACAGTCCCAAGAGACCCAGTACTTC. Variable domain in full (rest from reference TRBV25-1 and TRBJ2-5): EADIYQTPRYLVIGTGKKITLECSQTMGHDKMYWYQQDPGMELHLIHYSYGVNSTEKGDLSSESTVSRIRTEHFPLTLESARPSHTSQYLCASRGQSQETQYFGPGTRLLVL.